These T cell receptor beta chains were read from a single sample in a study of cytomegalovirus exposure and HLA in healthy donors. TCRdb's table, derived via immunoSEQ multiplex PCR, lists solely in-frame clones and lacks some. The sample includes under 95,000 clones, around 82% of them seen just once. The sample was PBMCs. The receptor set was obtained from a male donor in good health and CMV-seronegative. Both conserved end residues are part of each CDR3. Fields, in order: clone size, D gene, V gene, CDR3 length, J gene, CDR3 DNA, CDR3 protein. The D gene is left open where the match is weak. Rows may omit the clone size; those that give it use once, few, many or a size class.

NA,NA,TRBV5-1,16,TRBJ2-2,TGCGCCAGCAGCTTGAGTCGGGGGGCGCCCACCGGGGAGCTGTTTTTT,CASSLSRGAPTGELFF
once,TRBD2,TRBV5-4,15,TRBJ2-3,TGTGCCAGCAGCTCCATTAGCGGGGGGACAGATACGCAGTATTTT,CASSSISGGTDTQYF
NA,TRBD1,TRBV5-6,15,TRBJ1-2,TGTGCCAGCAGTTGGGGCTTACAGGGGAACTATGGCTACACCTTC,CASSWGLQGNYGYTF
NA,NA,TRBV2,13,TRBJ2-7,TGTGCCAGCAGTGTTGGTAGGGGTTACGAGCAGTACTTC,CASSVGRGYEQYF
NA,TRBD1,TRBV6-5,13,TRBJ1-6,TGTGCCAGCAGACCCGGGACAGGGAGATCCCTCCACTTT,CASRPGTGRSLHF
NA,TRBD1,TRBV7-9,16,TRBJ1-1,TGTGCCAGCAGCCCAATGGACAGGGGGGTGAACACTGAAGCTTTCTTT,CASSPMDRGVNTEAFF
NA,NA,TRBV5-1,13,TRBJ2-5,TGCGCCAGCAGCGTGGGACTCCCAGAGACCCAGTACTTC,CASSVGLPETQYF
NA,NA,TRBV5-3,14,TRBJ2-1,TGTGCCAGAAGCGTCCGGGATCTCTACAATGAGCAGTTCTTC,CARSVRDLYNEQFF
NA,NA,TRBV4-1,13,TRBJ1-2,TGCGCCAGCAGCCAACCCGGGAATTATGGCTACACCTTC,CASSQPGNYGYTF
few,NA,TRBV11-2,17,TRBJ2-5,TGTGCCAGCAGCTTAGCCCAAACGGCTTCCCGGAGGGAGACCCAGTACTTC,CASSLAQTASRRETQYF
NA,TRBD1,TRBV9,14,TRBJ1-5,TGTGCCAGCAGCGTTGGGACTCAGGGGGGGCCCCAGCATTTT,CASSVGTQGGPQHF
NA,TRBD2,TRBV9,15,TRBJ2-3,TGTGCCAGCCAAGCTAGCGGGGGGTTAACAGATACGCAGTATTTT,CASQASGGLTDTQYF
NA,NA,TRBV19,17,TRBJ2-2,TGTGCCAGTAGCCTCTTTGGACTGAGATCGGGCACCGGGGAGCTGTTTTTT,CASSLFGLRSGTGELFF
NA,TRBD2,TRBV5-4,16,TRBJ2-1,TGTGCCAGCAGCTTGGGACTAGCGGGACCGAACGATGAGCAGTTCTTC,CASSLGLAGPNDEQFF
NA,TRBD1,TRBV7-9,15,TRBJ2-7,TGTGCCAGCAGCTCCCCGGACAGGGGATCCTACGAGCAGTACTTC,CASSSPDRGSYEQYF
NA,NA,TRBV19,13,TRBJ2-7,TGTGCCAGTAGTGTGGGGGCAGGCTACGAGCAGTACTTC,CASSVGAGYEQYF
NA,TRBD2,TRBV5-1,18,TRBJ2-3,TGCGCCAGCAGCTTAATCACTAGCGGGACCTCCGGCACAGATACGCAGTATTTT,CASSLITSGTSGTDTQYF
NA,TRBD1,TRBV5-1,17,TRBJ2-7,TGCGCCAGCAATCCTAAACCGACAGGGGGCACTAATTTGGTGCAGTACTTC,CASNPKPTGGTNLVQYF
few,NA,TRBV10-1,12,TRBJ1-6,TGCGCCAGCTCTGGGGCCGGTGGACCCCTCCACTTT,CASSGAGGPLHF
few,TRBD1,TRBV28,12,TRBJ2-7,TGTGCCCACGCGGGACAGGGGTACGAGCAGTACTTC,CAHAGQGYEQYF
NA,TRBD1,TRBV5-1,15,TRBJ2-5,TGCGCCAGCAGCATCCAAGGACAGGGGCAAGAGACCCAGTACTTC,CASSIQGQGQETQYF
NA,TRBD2,TRBV28,17,TRBJ2-2,TGTGCCAGCAGTTTATGGACCCTAGCGGGGGGCCCCGGGGAGCTGTTTTTT,CASSLWTLAGGPGELFF
NA,NA,TRBV15,13,TRBJ2-5,TGTGCCACCAGCCCGGACAGTCAAGAGACCCAGTACTTC,CATSPDSQETQYF
NA,TRBD1,TRBV4-1,15,TRBJ1-5,TGCGCCAGCAGCCAAAGTACAGGGGAGGATCAGCCCCAGCATTTT,CASSQSTGEDQPQHF
NA,NA,TRBV6-4,15,TRBJ2-2,TGTGCCAGCAGCAGTTCAAGCGGAAACACCGGGGAGCTGTTTTTT,CASSSSSGNTGELFF
once,NA,TRBV4-3,15,TRBJ1-5,TGCGCCAGCAGCCAAGATCCCCAGGGCAATCAGCCCCAGCATTTT,CASSQDPQGNQPQHF
NA,NA,TRBV7-9,12,TRBJ2-7,TGTGCCAGCAGCTTGCCCCCCGGGGAGCAGTACTTC,CASSLPPGEQYF
NA,TRBD2,TRBV7-2,14,TRBJ2-1,TGTGCCAGCAGCGGGGGGGGCTCCTACAATGAGCAGTTCTTC,CASSGGGSYNEQFF
NA,TRBD2,TRBV19,11,TRBJ2-3,TGTGCCAGTAGTGGGACTAGCGCGCAGTATTTT,CASSGTSAQYF
once,NA,TRBV7-3,13,TRBJ1-3,TGTGCCAGCAGCTCGATAGCGGGAAACATCATATATTTT,CASSSIAGNIIYF
NA,TRBD2,TRBV4-1,18,TRBJ2-2,TGCGCCAGCAGCCAAGACCCCCCGGGACTAGGTAACACCGGGGAGCTGTTTTTT,CASSQDPPGLGNTGELFF
NA,NA,TRBV11-2,17,TRBJ1-2,TGTGCCAGCAGCTTAGATTTTTGGGGTGGGAGTCTTTATGGCTACACCTTC,CASSLDFWGGSLYGYTF
NA,NA,TRBV15,14,TRBJ2-5,TGTGCCACCAGCAGAGATGGCGGAAAAGAGACCCAGTACTTC,CATSRDGGKETQYF
NA,TRBD2,TRBV5-6,15,TRBJ2-2,TGTGCCAGCAGCCCTAGCGGGAGGAACACCGGGGAGCTGTTTTTT,CASSPSGRNTGELFF
NA,TRBD2,TRBV29-1,14,TRBJ2-1,TGCAGCGGACAACCGGGACTAGCGGGATCAGGGCAGTTCTTC,CSGQPGLAGSGQFF
NA,NA,TRBV9,16,TRBJ1-3,TGTGCCAGCAGCGTAGATGCCCAGGTCTCTGGAAACACCATATATTTT,CASSVDAQVSGNTIYF
NA,TRBD2,TRBV5-4,16,TRBJ2-3,TGTGCCAGCAGCACGGGGACTAGCGGACGCACAGATACGCAGTATTTT,CASSTGTSGRTDTQYF
NA,TRBD1,TRBV5-1,16,TRBJ1-5,TGCGCCAGCAGCTTTGGGGACAGGGGCGGCAATCAGCCCCAGCATTTT,CASSFGDRGGNQPQHF
few,TRBD1,TRBV6-5,13,TRBJ1-1,TGTGCCAGCAGTTACACAGGGGACACTGAAGCTTTCTTT,CASSYTGDTEAFF
NA,TRBD2,TRBV30,16,TRBJ2-2,TGTGCCTGGGATCTTGGTGTACTAGCGGGCACCGGGGAGCTGTTTTTT,CAWDLGVLAGTGELFF
NA,NA,TRBV21-1,20,TRBJ2-3,TGTGCCAGCAGCAAACCACCCGGACTAGCGGGAGGAATTAGCACAGATACGCAGTATTTT,CASSKPPGLAGGISTDTQYF
NA,TRBD1,TRBV5-7,16,TRBJ2-6,TGTGCCAGCAGCTTAGGGACAGGCTCTGGGGCCAACGTCCTGACTTTC,CASSLGTGSGANVLTF
few,NA,TRBV6-1,12,TRBJ1-3,TGTGCCAGCAGAGACACGGCCGGGGCCATATATTTT,CASRDTAGAIYF
NA,NA,TRBV4-1,15,TRBJ2-1,TGCGCCAGCAGCCAAGCCCGGGACTTTTACAATGAGCAGTTCTTC,CASSQARDFYNEQFF
NA,NA,TRBV6-6,13,TRBJ1-1,TGTGCCAGCAGAGAAAGGGGGAACACTGAAGCTTTCTTT,CASRERGNTEAFF
NA,NA,TRBV4-1,16,TRBJ2-3,TGCGCCAGCAGCCAAGAACCCCAGGGTAGCACAGATACGCAGTATTTT,CASSQEPQGSTDTQYF
NA,TRBD1,TRBV7-2,15,TRBJ1-3,TGTGCCAGCAGCTTAGTGGCAGGGGGCGGAAACACCATATATTTT,CASSLVAGGGNTIYF
NA,NA,TRBV21-1,14,TRBJ2-7,TGTGCCAGCAGCAAAATAGGGAGAGAGTACGAGCAGTACTTC,CASSKIGREYEQYF
NA,TRBD1,TRBV7-9,15,TRBJ2-7,TGTTCCAGCAGCTTACCGGGACAGCTGTCCTACGAGCAGTACTTC,CSSSLPGQLSYEQYF